This T cell receptor (beta chain) was sequenced in a study of shared clonotypes between healthy human individuals. The germline V gene encodes CDR1 SQVTM and CDR2 ANQGSEA. Trimming removed 6 bases at V and 1 base at J, with 19 bases between. The CDR3 is made up of 16 amino acids. Investigators divided CD4+ cells into CD45RA+ naive and CD45RA-negative memory subsets. The protocol was immunoSEQ multiplex PCR, while the TCRdb copy is restricted to in-frame clones and leaves out a portion. The table records fewer than 3 million clones, 92% of them present only once. This receptor was identified in a man aged 18 to 30 in good health. Some clones in this sample may be carry-over from other donors' samples. The chain combines TRBV29-1 with TRBJ2-1; maybe TRBD1 (6 bases). Sample: naive CD4+ T cells from PBMCs. This sample's subset: CD45RA+ positively selected. In nucleotides, the CDR3 is TGCAGCGTCCCCCAGTACCGGACAGAGTCCTACAATGAGCAGTTCTTC. It is translated as CSVPQYRTESYNEQFF.